This TCR beta chain was sequenced in a study of shared clonotypes between healthy human individuals. Naive CD8 populations comprised CD45RO-negative cells positively selected for CCR7, excluding terminally differentiated effector memory CD45RA+ cells. Per germline, CDR1 MDHEN and CDR2 SYDVKM. The CDR3 runs to 11 residues. Between the trimmed V and J ends, which lost 6 bases and 6 bases, there was a span of 6 bases. Methods used by the authors: Junction-only sequences without quality scores came from ImmunoSEQ, so filtering differed. Some clones are missing from TCRdb's copy, which holds only in-frame ones; the method was immunoSEQ multiplex PCR. The V and J calls and clone size were taken over from that table, and D and trimming were inferred from the DNA. The table lists about 2 million clones, about 95% of them singletons.

The sequencing input was naive CD8+ T cells sorted from blood. The V call is TRBV28, the J call TRBJ1-5; no clear D gene. The clonotype was recovered from a man younger than 35 in good health. CDR3 in amino acids: CASSYTQPQHF. The CDR3, as DNA: TGTGCCAGCAGCTACACTCAGCCCCAGCATTTT.